A selection of T cell receptor beta chains follows, all from one sample in a study of T cell responses to AZD1222 COVID-19 vaccine. The protocol was immunoSEQ multiplex PCR, while the TCRdb copy is restricted to in-frame clones and leaves out a portion. The table records roughly 100,000 clones, 70% to 90% of them present only once. Sequences were derived from peripheral blood, sampled on day 0 of AZD1222 vaccination. These receptor sequences come from an adult in good health. Each CDR3 is given with its conserved first and last residue. Fields, in order: V gene, J gene, CDR3 protein.

>TRBV7-8|TRBJ1-2
CASSPLFGNYGYTF
>TRBV7-9|TRBJ1-1
CASRTGETEAFF
>TRBV30|TRBJ1-2
CASLVRGNYGYTF
>TRBV6-4|TRBJ2-1
CASNARGGSGRAVGQFF
>TRBV6-2/TRBV6-3|TRBJ2-1
CASSYPSGRAGLSSYNEQFF
>TRBV6-1|TRBJ2-1
CASSDPVRGYNEQFF
>TRBV6-2/TRBV6-3|TRBJ2-5
CASSYIGGGETQYF
>TRBV29-1|TRBJ1-2
CSASAGQNYGYTF
>TRBV5-1|TRBJ1-1
CASSWAVNTEAFF
>TRBV29-1|TRBJ1-1
CSVEENTEAFF
>TRBV27|TRBJ1-2
CASSRIINRGIYGYTF
>TRBV3-1/TRBV3-2|TRBJ2-7
CASSQGLAGRYEQYF
>TRBV11-1|TRBJ1-1
CASSSAKGQGVSEAFF
>TRBV12-3/TRBV12-4|TRBJ1-3
CASTPRAGNTIYF
>TRBV11-2|TRBJ2-3
CASSLVLAVTDTQYF
>TRBV7-2|TRBJ2-3
CASSLGRAGGSLDTQYF
>TRBV18|TRBJ1-5
CASSQEWDSNQPQHF
>TRBV11-2|TRBJ1-6
CASSPQPVFNSPLHF
>TRBV3-1/TRBV3-2|TRBJ2-1
CASSQALAPNEQFF
>TRBV30|TRBJ2-7
CAWSTGQGRYEQYF
>TRBV7-2|TRBJ2-3
CASSSTSGDRGDTQYF
>TRBV28|TRBJ1-5
CASSLGQPQHF
>TRBV5-4|TRBJ2-7
CASSLDVTGGIDEQYF
>TRBV30|TRBJ1-2
CAFRRDRGLGYYGYTF
>TRBV30|TRBJ1-5
CAWSGEGTGRNQPQHF
>TRBV3-1/TRBV3-2|TRBJ1-3
CASSQTGTGNTIYF
>TRBV5-1|TRBJ2-2
CASSQPKRTGVRDTGELFF
>TRBV6-5|TRBJ1-5
CASGTGQPQHF
>TRBV2|TRBJ2-7
CASRWESGDSYEQYF
>TRBV11-3|TRBJ2-2
CASSFLSTGELFF
>TRBV7-3|TRBJ2-2
CASSLTLAGELFF
>TRBV18|TRBJ1-1
CASSPRDRVMNTEAFF
>TRBV4-3|TRBJ2-5
CASSQTGLARQETQYF
>TRBV30|TRBJ2-7
CAWSLHSGTGAYEQYF
>TRBV28|TRBJ2-1
CAGTSGAYNEQFF
>TRBV6-5|TRBJ1-4
CASREVATNEKLFF
>TRBV27|TRBJ1-6
CASSFLGAENSPLHF
>TRBV3-1/TRBV3-2|TRBJ2-5
CASSPPGVRETQYF
>TRBV30|TRBJ1-2
CAWSVRLQRVDGYTF
>TRBV25-1|TRBJ1-2
CASSSGGPYGYTF
>TRBV25-1|TRBJ2-7
CASSKYGTGVEQYF
>TRBV7-3|TRBJ2-1
CASSTAETSYNEQFF
>TRBV21-1|TRBJ2-3
CASSTKKREGLRFAVLWADTQYF
>TRBV5-8|TRBJ2-7
CASSLDRVSGEQYF
>TRBV5-1|TRBJ1-4
CASSMTGPREKLFF
>TRBV7-2|TRBJ1-2
CASSLAGRQGFYYGYTF
>TRBV11-1|TRBJ2-1
CASSLAGQGTGEQFF
>TRBV28|TRBJ1-2
CASSLGGGGYGYTF
>TRBV4-3|TRBJ1-1
CANSQDGSGGTEAFF